This T cell receptor (beta chain) was obtained from a study of blood T cell repertoires in COVID-19. Study-wide context: Spain, Italy and the United States supplied samples that represented acute and convalescent COVID-19. Sources were T cells, B-cell-depleted T cells, or PBMCs; the material itself was cDNA or gDNA.

Under the authors' procedure: Reference gene primers were amplified, and this amplification served to estimate nucleated cell counts. Measured with immunoSEQ multiplex PCR; TCRdb has only the in-frame clones, and not every one. That table is the source of V, J and clone size, and D and trimming were worked out from the DNA. The table lists fewer than 35,000 clones, around 90% of them singletons. CDR1 is MNHEY and CDR2 is SVGAGI in the germline V gene. This CDR3 contains 13 residues. The V gene end was trimmed by 5 bases and the J gene end by 8 bases; junction bases not matched to a gene: 7. This TCR was recovered from a man between 60 and 75 years old with active COVID-19. The rearrangement uses TRBV6-5 and TRBJ2-3, with 7 bases identical to TRBD2. The sequenced sample consisted of peripheral blood. The CDR3 DNA follows: TGTGCCAGCAGTCTCAGAGCGGGGTCTACGCAGTATTTT. It yields the protein CASSLRAGSTQYF.